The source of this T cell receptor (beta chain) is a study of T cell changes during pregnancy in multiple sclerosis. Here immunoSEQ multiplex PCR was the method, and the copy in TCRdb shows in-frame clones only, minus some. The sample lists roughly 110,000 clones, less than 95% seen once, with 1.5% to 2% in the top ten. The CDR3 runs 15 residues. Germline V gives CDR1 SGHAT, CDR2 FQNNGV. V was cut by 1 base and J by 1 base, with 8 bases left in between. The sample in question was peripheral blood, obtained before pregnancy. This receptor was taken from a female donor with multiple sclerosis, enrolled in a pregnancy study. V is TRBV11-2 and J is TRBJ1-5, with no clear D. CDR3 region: CASSLVTGSNQPQHF. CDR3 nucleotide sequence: TGTGCCAGCAGCTTAGTCACCGGGAGCAATCAGCCCCAGCATTTT.